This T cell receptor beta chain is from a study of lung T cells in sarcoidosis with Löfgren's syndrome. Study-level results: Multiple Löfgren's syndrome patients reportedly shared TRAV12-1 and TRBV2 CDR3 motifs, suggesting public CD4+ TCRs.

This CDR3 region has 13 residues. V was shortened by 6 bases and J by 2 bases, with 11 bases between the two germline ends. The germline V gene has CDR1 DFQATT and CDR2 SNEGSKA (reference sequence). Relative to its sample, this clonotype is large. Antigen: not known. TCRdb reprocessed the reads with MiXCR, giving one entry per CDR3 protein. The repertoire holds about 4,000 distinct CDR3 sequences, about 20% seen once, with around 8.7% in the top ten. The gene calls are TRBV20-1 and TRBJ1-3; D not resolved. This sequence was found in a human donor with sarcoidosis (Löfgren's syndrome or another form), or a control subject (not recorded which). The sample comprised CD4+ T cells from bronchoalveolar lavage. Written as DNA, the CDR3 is TGCAGTGCCAGGCTGGCAGCTGGAAACACCATATATTTT. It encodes CSARLAAGNTIYF.